A single T cell receptor (beta chain) is shown here with its context. The antigen is not known. Profiling relied on immunoSEQ multiplex PCR, and the TCRdb table lists in-frame clones only, not all of them. The table includes some 140,000 clones, 92% detected once. This specimen comes from a study of T cell responses to AZD1222 COVID-19 vaccine. Overall study results and limits: Regions left unmutated in variants are reportedly the target of nearly half of spike-specific TCRs.

This CDR3 has 11 residues. Germline V gene data show CDR1 as MGHRA and CDR2 as YSYEKL. V was pared by 3 bases and J by 6 bases, with 4 bases between. The sequence was obtained from an adult in good health. This sample comprised peripheral blood, obtained on day 0 of AZD1222 vaccination. V and J are TRBV4-1 and TRBJ2-3; D is ambiguous. The CDR3 sequence: CASSQADTQYF. The CDR3 region has the DNA TGCGCCAGCAGCCAGGCGGATACGCAGTATTTT.